This T cell receptor (beta chain) derives from a study of lymphopenia after photon versus proton radiotherapy. Whole-study results and caveats: After lymphocyte nadir, photon-treated repertoires showed oligoclonal expansion, especially CD8+ Temra.

The data were produced by immunoSEQ multiplex PCR, yet TCRdb's version contains in-frame clones alone and is incomplete. This sample has tens of thousands of clones, with about 89% found just once. For this clone: Antigen specificity is unknown.

The origin of this receptor is a man older than 75 with esophageal cancer. The sequencing here drew on peripheral blood, taken from a patient treated with proton-based radiotherapy.

The CDR3 sequence: CASSLEDRYNSPLHF. The CDR3 nucleotides are TGTGCCAGCAGCTTAGAGGACAGGTATAATTCACCCCTCCACTTT. The gene calls are TRBV11-2 and TRBJ1-6, with TRBD1 matching 7 bases. The J segment lost 4 bases and the V segment lost 0 bases, leaving 0 bases of the junction unmatched. From germline, CDR1 is SGHAT and CDR2 FQNNGV. The CDR3 sequence is 15 residues long.